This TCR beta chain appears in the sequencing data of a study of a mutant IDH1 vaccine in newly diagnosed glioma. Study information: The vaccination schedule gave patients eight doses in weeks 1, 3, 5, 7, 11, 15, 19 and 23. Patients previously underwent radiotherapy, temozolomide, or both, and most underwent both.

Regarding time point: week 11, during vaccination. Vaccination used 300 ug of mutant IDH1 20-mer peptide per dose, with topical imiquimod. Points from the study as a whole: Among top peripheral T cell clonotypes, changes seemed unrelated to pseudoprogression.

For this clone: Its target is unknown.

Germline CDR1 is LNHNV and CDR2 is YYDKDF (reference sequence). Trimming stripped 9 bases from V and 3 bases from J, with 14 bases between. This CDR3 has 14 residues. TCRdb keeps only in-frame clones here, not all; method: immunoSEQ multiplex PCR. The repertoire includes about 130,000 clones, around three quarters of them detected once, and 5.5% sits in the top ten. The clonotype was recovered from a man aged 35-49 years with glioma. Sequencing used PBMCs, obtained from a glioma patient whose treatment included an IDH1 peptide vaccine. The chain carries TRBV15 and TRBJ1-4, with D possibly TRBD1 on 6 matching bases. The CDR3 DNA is TGTGCCACTGGCAGGGGAGCGGCTAATGAAAAACTGTTTTTT. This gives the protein CATGRGAANEKLFF.